This T cell receptor (beta chain) appears in the sequencing data of a study of CD8 T cells in ankylosing spondylitis. A few counts support this clonotype. Its cognate antigen is unknown. Scientists made TCR beta libraries using quantitative 5'-RACE with molecular barcodes. TCRdb processed the 5' RACE reads anew with MiXCR; each CDR3 protein has one entry. The sample has hundreds of thousands of distinct CDR3 sequences, about an eighth seen once. This CDR3 comprises 15 residues. The germline CDR1 and CDR2 sequences are DFQATT and SNEGSKA (reference sequence). Trimming cost V 7 bases and J 9 bases; bases outside gene matches: 17. Study-wide findings and caveats: Earlier work had already found some motif variants in reactive arthritis synovial fluid and blood. In ankylosing spondylitis blood, a motif of roughly eight highly homologous TCR beta variants appeared characteristic. Disease-linked clones proved CD8+ and comparatively uncommon in peripheral blood. Disease-linked clones were reportedly significantly enriched in matched ankylosing spondylitis synovial fluid.

Sequencing was done on a sample of blood, either unsorted or a sorted T cell fraction (not recorded which). This receptor was identified in a male donor with ankylosing spondylitis. The rearrangement uses TRBV20-1 and TRBJ2-4; TRBD2 agrees at 8 bases. For the CDR3, the DNA is TGCAGTGTCCATCGGACTAGCTTCCCCGACAGCATTCAGTACTTC. Translation gives CSVHRTSFPDSIQYF.